A selection of T cell receptor beta chains follows, all from one sample in a study of radiotherapy plus CTLA-4 blockade in lung cancer. Clones were sequenced by immunoSEQ multiplex PCR, and TCRdb holds only the in-frame ones, with some missing. The repertoire holds tens of thousands of clones, around 81% seen once, with approximately 3.8% in the top ten. Specimen: peripheral blood, collected from a patient treated with radiotherapy plus ipilimumab. The receptors were sampled from a human donor with non-small cell lung cancer who had a partial response to radiotherapy plus ipilimumab. Some clones in this sample may be carry-over from other donors' samples. Each CDR3 is given with its conserved first and last residue. D genes are given only for firm matches. Clone size appears in some rows only: once, few, many, or a class for an expanded clone.

-	-	15	TRBV5-4	TRBJ2-2	CASSFGQSNTGELFF	TGTGCCAGCAGCTTTGGGCAGTCGAACACCGGGGAGCTGTTTTTT
few	-	14	TRBV4-2	TRBJ2-3	CASSPRLGPDTQYF	TGTGCCAGCAGCCCCAGACTAGGCCCAGATACGCAGTATTTT
-	TRBD1	15	TRBV9	TRBJ1-2	CASSVQDRRGGGYTF	TGTGCCAGCAGCGTCCAGGACAGGAGGGGAGGAGGCTACACCTTC
-	TRBD2	17	TRBV18	TRBJ2-1	CASSPPQGTSAYNEQFF	TGTGCCAGCTCACCACCTCAGGGGACTAGCGCTTACAATGAGCAGTTCTTC
-	-	14	TRBV7-2	TRBJ2-5	CASSFNTGRGAQYF	TGTGCCAGCAGCTTCAATACAGGGAGGGGGGCCCAGTACTTC
-	-	15	TRBV7-2	TRBJ1-1	CASSLVGGWDTEAFF	TGTGCCAGCAGCTTAGTTGGGGGGTGGGACACTGAAGCTTTCTTT
-	TRBD2	14	TRBV7-3	TRBJ2-7	CASSVGGSSYEQYF	TGTGCCAGCAGCGTCGGGGGGAGCTCCTACGAGCAGTACTTC
few	-	13	TRBV5-4	TRBJ1-1	CASSLGGWAEAFF	TGTGCCAGCAGCTTGGGAGGATGGGCTGAAGCTTTCTTT
-	TRBD2	15	TRBV15	TRBJ2-7	CATSRDSGRALEQYF	TGTGCCACCAGCAGAGATAGCGGGAGGGCCCTCGAGCAGTACTTC
-	TRBD2	16	TRBV7-2	TRBJ2-1	CASSFSGGVLGNEQFF	TGTGCCAGCAGCTTTAGCGGGGGGGTTCTAGGGAATGAGCAGTTCTTC
-	-	13	TRBV19	TRBJ2-7	CASSSDASYEQYF	TGTGCCAGTAGCTCAGATGCCTCCTACGAGCAGTACTTC